These 7 T cell receptor beta chains originate from one sample sequenced in a study of cytomegalovirus exposure and HLA in healthy donors. A multiplex PCR was run with 60 Vbeta primers and 13 Jbeta primers. Assay used: immunoSEQ multiplex PCR; TCRdb lists only in-frame clones, some missing. The table shows about 120,000 clones, with roughly 70% occurring only once. The sample taken for sequencing was PBMCs. These receptors all stem from a woman in her thirties or forties in good health and CMV-seropositive.

The V gene is TRBV7-8, the J gene TRBJ2-7, with 13 bases that match TRBD2. The CDR3 extends over 15 amino acids. J gave up 6 bases and V 5 bases, and 7 bases lay outside the gene matches. CDR1 and CDR2 (germline): SGHVS, FQNEAQ. CDR3 residues: CASSATTSGRPEQYF. The CDR3 DNA sequence: TGTGCCAGCAGCGCGACGACTAGCGGGAGGCCCGAGCAGTACTTC.

This chain connects TRBV6-7 to TRBJ2-7; 8 nucleotides line up with TRBD1. TRBV6-7 is known as an ORF, though its function is uncertain. The CDR3 extends over 19 amino acids. The junction had 17 bases not matched to a gene; V was cut back by 2 bases and J by 2 bases. CDR3 bases: TGTGCCAGCAGTTACACGGAACTGTATAAGGACAGGGTCACCTACGAGCAGTACTTC. Its protein is CASSYTELYKDRVTYEQYF.

This clone was seen a few times. The rearrangement uses TRBV6-5 and TRBJ2-7; 13 bases line up with TRBD2. Losses at the gene ends were 6 bases for V and 11 bases for J; bases not matched to a gene: 4. There are 12 residues in the CDR3. CDR1 and CDR2 (germline): MNHEY, SVGAGI. CDR3 sequence: CASSGTSGAKYF. CDR3 DNA: TGTGCCAGCAGCGGGACTAGCGGGGCCAAGTACTTC.

The CDR3 spells CASSASRDRAPLVLPQHF. As DNA, the CDR3 is TGTGCCAGCAGTGCGTCCCGGGACAGGGCTCCGCTGGTACTGCCCCAGCATTTT. The chain recombines TRBV6-1 with TRBJ1-5; 9 positions match TRBD1. Germline V gene sequence: CDR1 MNHNS, CDR2 SASEGT. This CDR3 has 18 amino acids. J was trimmed by 9 bases and V by 4 bases; bases with no gene match: 19.

Comments on this clone: The sample contains more than one DNA sequence encoding this CDR3. V gene TRBV5-1 combines with J gene TRBJ1-1; tentative D call: TRBD1 (6 bases). This CDR3 contains 14 residues. The V gene's germline CDR1 is SGHRS and CDR2 YFSETQ. The germline V and J ends were trimmed by 0 bases and 3 bases, with 9 bases remaining between them. The CDR3 region is CASSLAGGYTEAFF. The CDR3 DNA sequence: TGCGCCAGCAGCTTGGCGGGGGGCTACACTGAAGCTTTCTTT.

The chain employs TRBV28 and TRBJ2-7; 8 bases are a match to TRBD2. The J segment lost 3 bases and the V segment lost 3 bases, leaving 7 bases of the junction unmatched. Germline assignment: CDR1 MDHEN and CDR2 SYDVKM. The length of the CDR3 is 15 residues. CDR3 sequence (DNA): TGTGCCAGCAGTTTTGTGTCGCGGGGGGTCTACGAGCAGTACTTC. This gives the protein CASSFVSRGVYEQYF.

The gene calls are TRBV5-4 and TRBJ1-2, with D unclear. Germline V gives CDR1 SGHNT, CDR2 YYREEE (reference sequence). The CDR3 sequence is 16 residues long. Trimming stripped 4 bases from V and 2 bases from J, with 18 bases between. Here the CDR3 reads CASSILLEILNYGYTF. CDR3 DNA: TGTGCCAGCAGCATCTTATTGGAGATACTGAACTATGGCTACACCTTC.